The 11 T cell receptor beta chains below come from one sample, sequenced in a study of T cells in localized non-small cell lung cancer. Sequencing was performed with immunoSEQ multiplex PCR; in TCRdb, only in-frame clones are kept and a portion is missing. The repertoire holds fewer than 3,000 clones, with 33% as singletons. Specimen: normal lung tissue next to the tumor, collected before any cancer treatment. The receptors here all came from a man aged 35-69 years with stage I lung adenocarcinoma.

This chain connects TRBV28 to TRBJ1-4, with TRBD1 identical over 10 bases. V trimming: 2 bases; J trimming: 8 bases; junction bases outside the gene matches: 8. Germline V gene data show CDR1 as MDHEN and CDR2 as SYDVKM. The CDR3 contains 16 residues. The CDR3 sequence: CASSLMTGGVKEKLFF. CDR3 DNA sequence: TGTGCCAGCAGTTTAATGACAGGGGGCGTCAAGGAAAAACTGTTTTTT.

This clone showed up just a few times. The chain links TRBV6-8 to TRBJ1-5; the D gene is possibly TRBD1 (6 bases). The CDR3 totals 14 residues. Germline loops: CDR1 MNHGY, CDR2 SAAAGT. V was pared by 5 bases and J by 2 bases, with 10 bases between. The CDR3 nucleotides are TGTGCCAGCAGTCGAGCAGGGGGCAATCAGCCCCAGCATTTT. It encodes CASSRAGGNQPQHF.

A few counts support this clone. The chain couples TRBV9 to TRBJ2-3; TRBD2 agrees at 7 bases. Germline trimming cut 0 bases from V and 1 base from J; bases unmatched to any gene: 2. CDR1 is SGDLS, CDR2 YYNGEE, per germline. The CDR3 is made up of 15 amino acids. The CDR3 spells CASSVDAGGTDTQYF. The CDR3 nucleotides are TGTGCCAGCAGCGTAGACGCGGGGGGCACAGATACGCAGTATTTT. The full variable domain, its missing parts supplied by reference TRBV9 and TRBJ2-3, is DSGVTQTPKHLITATGQRVTLRCSPRSGDLSVYWYQQSLDQGLQFLIQYYNGEERAKGNILERFSAQQFPDLHSELNLSSLELGDSALYFCASSVDAGGTDTQYFGPGTRLTVL.

This CDR3 reads CASSMTGGWSQPQHF. The CDR3 bases are TGTGCCAGTAGTATGACAGGGGGCTGGAGTCAGCCCCAGCATTTT. The V call is TRBV19, the J call TRBJ1-5, with 10 bases aligning to TRBD1. The CDR3 has 15 residues. J gave up 6 bases and V 3 bases, and 5 bases lay outside the gene matches. Germline CDR1 LNHDA, CDR2 SQIVND (reference sequence).

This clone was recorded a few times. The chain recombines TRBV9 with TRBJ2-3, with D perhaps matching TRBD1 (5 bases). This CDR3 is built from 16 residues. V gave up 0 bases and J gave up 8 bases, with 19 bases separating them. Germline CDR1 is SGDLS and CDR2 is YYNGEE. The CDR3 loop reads CASSVADRAQHGTQYF. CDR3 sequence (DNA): TGTGCCAGCAGCGTAGCAGACAGAGCGCAACACGGTACGCAGTATTTT.

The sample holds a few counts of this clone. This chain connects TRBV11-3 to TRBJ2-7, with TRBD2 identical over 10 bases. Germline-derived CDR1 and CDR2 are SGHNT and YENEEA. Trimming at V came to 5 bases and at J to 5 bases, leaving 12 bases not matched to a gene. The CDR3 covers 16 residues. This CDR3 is CASSLHGTSGNDEQYF. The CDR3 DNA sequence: TGTGCCAGCAGCCTTCACGGAACTAGCGGGAATGACGAGCAGTACTTC.

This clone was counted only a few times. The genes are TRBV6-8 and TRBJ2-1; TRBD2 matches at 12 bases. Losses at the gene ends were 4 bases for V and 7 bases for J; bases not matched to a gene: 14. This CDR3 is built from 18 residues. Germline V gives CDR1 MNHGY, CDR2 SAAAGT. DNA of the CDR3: TGTGCCAGCAGTTTAACCGCGACTAGCGGGAGTAATAGAAATGAGCAGTTCTTC. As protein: CASSLTATSGSNRNEQFF.

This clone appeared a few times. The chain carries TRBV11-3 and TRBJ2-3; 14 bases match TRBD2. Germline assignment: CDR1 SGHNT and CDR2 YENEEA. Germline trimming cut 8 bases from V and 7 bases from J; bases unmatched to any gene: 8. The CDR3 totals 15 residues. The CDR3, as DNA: TGTGCCAGCTCCCCGGGACTAGCGGGGGCCTATACGCAGTATTTT. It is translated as CASSPGLAGAYTQYF.

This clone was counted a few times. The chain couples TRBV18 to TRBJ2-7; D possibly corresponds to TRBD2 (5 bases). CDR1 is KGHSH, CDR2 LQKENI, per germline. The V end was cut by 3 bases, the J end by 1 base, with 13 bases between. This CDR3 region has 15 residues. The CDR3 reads CASSPRRSLSYEQYF. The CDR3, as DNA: TGTGCCAGCTCACCCCGGAGGAGTCTGTCCTACGAGCAGTACTTC.

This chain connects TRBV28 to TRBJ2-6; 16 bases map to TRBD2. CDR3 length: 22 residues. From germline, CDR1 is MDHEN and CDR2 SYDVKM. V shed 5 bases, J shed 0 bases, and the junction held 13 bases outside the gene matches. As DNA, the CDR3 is TGTGCCAGCAGTCCGGGACTAGCGGGAGGGTTGTCGCATGCCTCTGGGGCCAACGTCCTGACTTTC. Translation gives CASSPGLAGGLSHASGANVLTF.

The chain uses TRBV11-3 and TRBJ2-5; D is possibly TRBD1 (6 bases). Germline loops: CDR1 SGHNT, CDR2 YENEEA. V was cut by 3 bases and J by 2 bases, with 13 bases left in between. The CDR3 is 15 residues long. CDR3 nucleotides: TGTGCCAGCAGCTTTTATACCGACAGGCAAGAGACCCAGTACTTC. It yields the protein CASSFYTDRQETQYF.